These T cell receptor beta chains were read from a single sample in a study of blood T cells in healthy people across ages. Each CDR3 protein gets one entry after TCRdb re-called the 5' RACE reads with MiXCR. The sample gives 1.5 million to 2 million distinct CDR3 sequences, just under 50% of which show up once; around 2.1% is in the top ten. Sequencing input: blood. The receptors originated from a woman aged 40-49 years in good health. Each CDR3 is given with its conserved first and last residue. The D gene is left open where the match is weak. Expanded clones are given a class, and other clones once, few, many or no size at all.

D: -
length: 17
V: TRBV2
J: TRBJ2-5
size: -
CDR3: CASSADPVGRDSETQYF
DNA: TGTGCCAGCAGTGCGGACCCGGTAGGCAGGGATAGCGAGACCCAGTACTTC

D: TRBD1
length: 15
V: TRBV20-1
J: TRBJ2-7
size: -
CDR3: CSARGDRADSYEQYF
DNA: TGCAGTGCTAGAGGGGACAGGGCTGACTCCTACGAGCAGTACTTC

D: -
length: 11
V: TRBV9
J: TRBJ2-3
size: -
CDR3: CASKSRGPQYF
DNA: TGTGCCAGCAAAAGCCGGGGACCGCAGTATTTT

D: -
length: 17
V: TRBV7-2
J: TRBJ2-1
size: -
CDR3: CASSSSDWIWMSNEQFF
DNA: TGTGCCAGCAGCTCTTCTGACTGGATATGGATGTCGAATGAGCAGTTCTTC

D: -
length: 14
V: TRBV7-2
J: TRBJ2-3
size: few
CDR3: CASSPQSVGDTQYF
DNA: TGTGCCAGCAGCCCCCAGAGCGTAGGAGATACGCAGTATTTT

D: TRBD2
length: 14
V: TRBV28
J: TRBJ2-1
size: few
CDR3: CASIAGVAYNEQFF
DNA: TGTGCCAGCATAGCGGGGGTTGCCTACAATGAGCAGTTCTTC

D: -
length: 13
V: TRBV6-5
J: TRBJ1-2
size: -
CDR3: CASSYERDRGYTF
DNA: TGTGCCAGCAGTTACGAGAGGGATCGTGGCTACACCTTC

D: -
length: 12
V: TRBV29-1
J: TRBJ2-5
size: few
CDR3: CSYTRTEETQYF
DNA: TGCAGCTATACTCGAACCGAAGAGACCCAGTACTTC

D: TRBD1
length: 14
V: TRBV6-5
J: TRBJ2-7
size: -
CDR3: CASSWDSRSYEQYF
DNA: TGTGCCAGCAGTTGGGACAGTAGGTCCTACGAGCAGTACTTC

D: TRBD1
length: 16
V: TRBV7-2
J: TRBJ2-1
size: -
CDR3: CASSLKASGTAHEQFF
DNA: TGTGCCAGCAGCCTCAAAGCGTCCGGGACAGCTCATGAGCAGTTCTTC

D: -
length: 15
V: TRBV12-3/TRBV12-4
J: TRBJ2-5
size: -
CDR3: CASGSSTGIQETQYF
DNA: TGTGCCAGCGGCTCCAGTACAGGGATCCAAGAGACCCAGTACTTC

D: -
length: 18
V: TRBV5-1
J: TRBJ1-2
size: -
CDR3: CASSVTGTGLGGSYGYTF
DNA: TGCGCCAGCAGCGTTACCGGGACGGGACTGGGTGGTAGCTATGGCTACACCTTC

D: -
length: 14
V: TRBV9
J: TRBJ2-3
size: -
CDR3: CASSDRDLTDTQYF
DNA: TGTGCCAGCAGCGACAGGGACCTCACAGATACGCAGTATTTT

D: TRBD1
length: 15
V: TRBV27
J: TRBJ2-5
size: few
CDR3: CASSTTGGYRETQYF
DNA: TGTGCCAGCAGTACCACAGGGGGCTACCGAGAGACCCAGTACTTC

D: -
length: 15
V: TRBV5-5
J: TRBJ1-2
size: -
CDR3: CASSPSGVGGYGYTF
DNA: TGTGCCAGCAGCCCATCTGGTGTGGGGGGGTATGGCTACACCTTC

D: TRBD1
length: 15
V: TRBV28
J: TRBJ1-5
size: -
CDR3: CASSHRTGINQPQHF
DNA: TGTGCCAGCAGTCACAGGACAGGGATCAATCAGCCCCAGCATTTT

D: TRBD1
length: 15
V: TRBV7-2
J: TRBJ2-1
size: few
CDR3: CASSPARQGSDEQFF
DNA: TGTGCCAGCAGCCCAGCGAGACAGGGTAGCGATGAGCAGTTCTTC

D: -
length: 11
V: TRBV28
J: TRBJ2-3
size: few
CDR3: CASGFGGTQYF
DNA: TGTGCCAGCGGTTTTGGGGGTACGCAGTATTTT

D: TRBD1
length: 13
V: TRBV2
J: TRBJ1-4
size: -
CDR3: CASQGEDNEKLFF
DNA: TGTGCCAGCCAGGGGGAAGATAATGAAAAACTGTTTTTT

D: -
length: 15
V: TRBV9
J: TRBJ2-3
size: few
CDR3: CASSVEGAHTDTQYF
DNA: TGTGCCAGCAGCGTAGAAGGTGCACACACAGATACGCAGTATTTT

D: TRBD2
length: 13
V: TRBV28
J: TRBJ2-1
size: few
CDR3: CASARGAYNEQFF
DNA: TGTGCCAGCGCGCGGGGGGCCTACAATGAGCAGTTCTTC

D: -
length: 14
V: TRBV29-1
J: TRBJ2-1
size: -
CDR3: CSVAHKPGYNEQFF
DNA: TGCAGCGTTGCCCACAAACCCGGCTACAATGAGCAGTTCTTC

D: TRBD1
length: 13
V: TRBV12-3/TRBV12-4
J: TRBJ2-7
size: -
CDR3: CASSPKAGGEQYF
DNA: TGTGCCAGCAGTCCCAAAGCAGGGGGCGAGCAGTACTTC

D: -
length: 17
V: TRBV28
J: TRBJ2-1
size: -
CDR3: CASSLDPQSTEYNEQFF
DNA: TGTGCCAGCAGTTTAGATCCCCAGTCGACTGAGTACAATGAGCAGTTCTTC

D: TRBD2
length: 18
V: TRBV7-7
J: TRBJ2-1
size: -
CDR3: CASSLFASGGALSNEQFF
DNA: TGTGCTAGCAGCTTATTCGCTAGCGGGGGGGCCCTTTCCAATGAGCAGTTCTTC

D: -
length: 14
V: TRBV7-7
J: TRBJ2-5
size: -
CDR3: CASSGSGVGGTQYF
DNA: TGTGCTAGCAGCGGATCTGGGGTAGGGGGGACCCAGTACTTC

D: -
length: 13
V: TRBV10-3
J: TRBJ1-6
size: -
CDR3: CAIRRESEGPLHF
DNA: TGTGCCATCAGACGAGAGTCAGAGGGACCCCTCCACTTT

D: -
length: 19
V: TRBV4-1
J: TRBJ1-6
size: -
CDR3: CASSQVHSGVSSYNSPLHF
DNA: TGCGCCAGCAGCCAAGTCCATTCGGGGGTTAGCTCCTATAATTCACCCCTCCACTTT

D: -
length: 15
V: TRBV28
J: TRBJ1-5
size: once
CDR3: CASHDPGRGVQPQHF
DNA: TGTGCCAGCCATGACCCAGGGAGGGGGGTTCAGCCCCAGCATTTT